The next 30 T cell receptor beta chains were all read from a single sample in a study of human T cells and chemical hapten exposure. Time point defined: patch test 1, 2 weeks after DPC sensitization. The treatment is: therapeutic diphenylcyclopropenone sensitization with weekly scalp DPC. TCRdb re-called the RACE reads with MiXCR, one entry per CDR3 protein. In the table there are roughly 80,000 distinct CDR3 sequences, about 11% of which are singletons. Sample: whole blood, taken in connection with sensitization to the hapten diphenylcyclopropenone (DPC). All receptors derive from a woman aged 50 to 65 with alopecia areata. Some clones in this sample may be carry-over from other donors' samples.

The chain recombines TRBV28 with TRBJ1-2; 11 bases fit TRBD1. The germline V gene encodes CDR1 MDHEN and CDR2 SYDVKM. The V and J ends lost 2 bases and 1 base, in that order; junction bases with no gene match: 0. The CDR3 totals 15 residues. CDR3 amino acids: CASSLGTGGNYGYTF. The CDR3 DNA reads as TGTGCCAGCAGTTTAGGGACAGGGGGTAACTATGGCTACACCTTC.

This clonotype has at least ten counts. This chain connects TRBV20-1 to TRBJ2-2, with 8 bases lining up with TRBD2. CDR3 length: 16 residues. Losses at the gene ends were 0 bases for V and 4 bases for J; bases not matched to a gene: 7. The germline gives CDR1 DFQATT, CDR2 SNEGSKA (reference sequence). The CDR3 protein is CSARDRGGPPTGELFF. In DNA form, the CDR3 reads TGCAGTGCTAGAGACCGCGGGGGGCCACCCACCGGGGAGCTGTTTTTT.

This clonotype occurred a few times. The V gene is TRBV6-6, the J gene TRBJ2-7, with TRBD1 matching over 8 bases. This CDR3 contains 15 residues. Germline V gene lookup returns CDR1 MNHNY and CDR2 SVGAGI (reference sequence). Trimming took 7 bases from V and 7 from J; bases not matched to a gene: 15. The CDR3 sequence is CASTHPGQAMGEQYF. In DNA form, the CDR3 reads TGTGCCAGCACCCATCCGGGACAGGCCATGGGGGAGCAGTACTTC.

This clonotype showed up many times. The chain employs TRBV18 and TRBJ2-7; D gene uncertain. The V end lost 8 bases, the J end lost 4 bases, and 9 bases lay between the germline ends. The CDR3 is 11 amino acids. The germline V gene has CDR1 KGHSH and CDR2 LQKENI. CDR3 in amino acids: CASSPGYEQYF. For the CDR3, the DNA is TGTGCCAGCAGCCCCGGTTACGAGCAGTACTTC.

The sample holds many counts of this clonotype. The gene calls are TRBV7-6 and TRBJ2-1; D gene unclear. The CDR3 loop spans 13 amino acids. Germline V CDR1 and CDR2: SGHVS, FNYEAQ. V was trimmed by 0 bases and J by 6 bases, leaving 6 bases between them. CDR3 amino acids: CASSLAPPNEQFF. CDR3 sequence (DNA): TGTGCCAGCAGCTTAGCCCCCCCCAATGAGCAGTTCTTC.

This chain uses TRBV27 with TRBJ2-1; either TRBD1 or TRBD2 may fit D (5 bases each). This CDR3 has 15 residues. Germline V CDR1 and CDR2: MNHEY, SMNVEV (reference sequence). The V and J ends lost 2 bases and 7 bases respectively, with 15 bases between them. CDR3 DNA sequence: TGTGCCAGCAGTTTACCAGGCACGGGGCGGAATGAGCAGTTCTTC. It is translated as CASSLPGTGRNEQFF.

This clonotype turned up a few times. The chain combines TRBV11-2 with TRBJ2-2; D unclear. The CDR3 sequence is 16 residues long. The germline CDR1 and CDR2 sequences are SGHAT and FQNNGV. The ends were cut back, 4 bases at V and 0 bases at J, with 12 bases in the middle. The DNA of the CDR3 is TGTGCCAGCAGCTCGAGTGTAAACACGAACACCGGGGAGCTGTTTTTT. Amino acids: CASSSSVNTNTGELFF.

The rearrangement links TRBV6-6 to TRBJ2-7; no firm D call. The CDR3 contains 11 residues. Germline lookup yields CDR1 MNHNY and CDR2 SVGAGI (reference sequence). Trimming cost V 3 bases and J 4 bases, with 4 bases left between them. This chain's CDR3 is CASSYLYEQYF. DNA for the CDR3: TGTGCCAGCAGTTATCTATACGAGCAGTACTTC.

A few counts support this clonotype. This chain joins TRBV28 and TRBJ2-7; no clear D gene. CDR1 and CDR2 (germline): MDHEN, SYDVKM. Trimming pared 6 bases from V and 8 bases from J, leaving 14 bases between. This CDR3 comprises 12 residues. This CDR3 is CASRRPYTKQYF. CDR3 DNA sequence: TGTGCCAGCAGGCGACCCTACACTAAGCAGTACTTC.

This clonotype was seen a few times. The genes are TRBV6-2 or TRBV6-3 and TRBJ2-1; D is ambiguous. Per the germline V gene, CDR1 is MNHEY and CDR2 is SVGEGT. With 2 bases removed from V and 8 bases from J, the gap between germline ends came to 19 bases. The CDR3 covers 16 residues. For the CDR3, the DNA is TGTGCCAGCAGTTACAGATCGGGCCCTAACCTTCATGAGCAGTTCTTC. Its translation is CASSYRSGPNLHEQFF.

This clonotype has ten or more counts. The chain employs TRBV6-2 or TRBV6-3 and TRBJ1-1, with 7 positions matching TRBD1. The ends lost 5 bases at V and 2 bases at J; junction bases unmatched: 8. The CDR3 totals 15 residues. The germline CDR1 and CDR2 sequences are MNHEY and SVGEGT. The CDR3: CASSRQNRGNTEAFF. CDR3 bases: TGTGCCAGCAGTCGACAGAACAGGGGAAACACTGAAGCTTTCTTT.

The table lists this clonotype with a few counts. This chain connects TRBV11-3 to TRBJ2-7, with D hard to call. CDR3 length: 13 residues. Germline V lookup: CDR1 SGHNT, CDR2 YENEEA. Trimming left V 5 bases short and J 6 bases short, with 14 bases between. DNA of the CDR3: TGTGCCAGCAGCCTATCCACCCCTGGCGAGCAGTACTTC. This sequence encodes CASSLSTPGEQYF.

As to this clonotype: This may come from a read error, since a much larger clone is one base off. V gene TRBV11-2 combines with J gene TRBJ2-3, with TRBD2 matching over 10 bases. The length of the CDR3 is 16 residues. Germline V gene lookup returns CDR1 SGHAT and CDR2 FQNNGV. DNA for the CDR3: TGTGCCAGCAGCTTAGATCCAGCGGGGGGGTTAGATACGCGGTATTTT. Translated: CASSLDPAGGLDTRYF.

This clonotype was seen only a few times. V and J are TRBV11-2 and TRBJ2-1, with unresolved D. This CDR3 has 17 residues. Germline loops: CDR1 SGHAT, CDR2 FQNNGV. The V and J ends lost 1 base and 1 base respectively, with 14 bases between them. CDR3 bases: TGTGCCAGCAGCTTAGCCCGGGCAGCCAGTTCCTACAATGAGCAGTTCTTC. Translated, it gives CASSLARAASSYNEQFF.

The chain has TRBV11-2 and TRBJ2-2; D may be TRBD1 (5 bases). CDR1 SGHAT and CDR2 FQNNGV come from the germline V gene. This CDR3 spans 16 amino acids. The V and J ends lost 3 bases and 2 bases respectively, with 13 bases between them. The CDR3 sequence is CASSFKGAANTGELFF. The DNA for the CDR3 is TGTGCCAGCAGCTTTAAAGGGGCCGCCAACACCGGGGAGCTGTTTTTT.

V is TRBV12-3 or TRBV12-4 and J is TRBJ2-7, with a tentative D call TRBD1 (6 bases). The CDR3 loop spans 13 amino acids. V shed 5 bases and J shed 7 bases, with 15 bases lying between them. CDR3 DNA sequence: TGTGCCAGCAGTCCAAGACAGGAACGGGAGCAGTACTTC. This encodes CASSPRQEREQYF.

On this clonotype: The limits of the CDR3 on the DNA are not certain, so only TCRdb's listed CDR3 is given. CDR3 in amino acids: CASSFGAGTSRRYF. This rearrangement joins TRBV27 to TRBJ2-3; the table assigns TRBD1, which was not confirmed against the DNA. The CDR3 length equals 14 residues, ends included. Germline-derived CDR1 and CDR2 are MNHEY and SMNVEV (reference sequence).

This clonotype was counted between two and nine times. This sequence joins TRBV7-2 and TRBJ2-2; a possible D gene is TRBD2 (6 bases). V was trimmed by 5 bases and J by 7 bases, leaving 14 bases between them. The V gene's germline CDR1 is SGHTA and CDR2 FQGNSA. CDR3 length: 14 residues. CDR3 DNA: TGTGCCAGCAGCCCCCGACTAGGAGGCGGGGAGCTGTTTTTT. This translates into CASSPRLGGGELFF.

This clonotype has a count of ten or more. V gene TRBV19 combines with J gene TRBJ2-1; D uncertain. The ends were cut back, 3 bases at V and 3 bases at J, with 12 bases in the middle. Per germline, CDR1 LNHDA and CDR2 SQIVND (reference sequence). The CDR3 covers 15 residues. CDR3 loop: CASSISSGFYNEQFF. CDR3 sequence (DNA): TGTGCCAGTAGTATCTCCTCCGGGTTCTACAATGAGCAGTTCTTC.

This clonotype was picked up a small number of times. CDR3 residues: CASCSGDPSYNEQFF. The CDR3 DNA reads as TGTGCCAGCTGCTCCGGTGACCCCTCCTACAATGAGCAGTTCTTC. The V call is TRBV7-9, the J call TRBJ2-1, with unresolved D. The CDR3 sequence is 15 residues long. Trimming left V 8 bases short and J 0 bases short, with 14 bases between. CDR1 is SEHNR and CDR2 is FQNEAQ in the germline V gene (reference sequence).

On this clonotype itself: A much more abundant neighbour one base away suggests this may be a read error. The chain links TRBV6-5 to TRBJ2-6; a possible D gene is TRBD1 (5 bases). This CDR3 contains 12 residues. Per germline, CDR1 MNHEY and CDR2 SVGAGI. CDR3 sequence (DNA): TGTGCCAGCAGACGTGGGGCCGACGTCCTGACTTTC. This translates into CASRRGADVLTF.

This clonotype was seen a handful of times. V is TRBV5-1 and J is TRBJ1-1, with TRBD1 matching 9 bases. CDR1 SGHRS and CDR2 YFSETQ come from the germline V gene. This CDR3 is built from 16 residues. With V trimmed by 0 bases and J by 5 bases, 8 bases remained unmatched. CDR3 DNA sequence: TGCGCCAGCAGCTTGGACAGGGGGCGCCGAGGAACTGAAGCTTTCTTT. Protein sequence: CASSLDRGRRGTEAFF.

The rearrangement uses TRBV30 and TRBJ2-3; no reliable D call. CDR1 and CDR2 (germline): GTSNPN, SVGIG (reference sequence). The CDR3 spans 15 residues. V was clipped by 4 bases and J by 1 base, with 15 bases between them. As DNA, the CDR3 is TGTGCCTGGACCCCGGGCCCATTTGGCACAGATACGCAGTATTTT. Protein: CAWTPGPFGTDTQYF.

V gene TRBV5-1 combines with J gene TRBJ2-3, with 7 bases aligning to TRBD1. Germline V gives CDR1 SGHRS, CDR2 YFSETQ. The CDR3 runs 15 residues. Trimming at V came to 4 bases and at J to 3 bases, leaving 8 bases not matched to a gene. This CDR3 reads CASSLWTGRTDTQYF. CDR3 DNA sequence: TGCGCCAGCAGCCTCTGGACAGGTCGGACAGATACGCAGTATTTT.

This chain connects TRBV19 to TRBJ2-7; no reliable D call. Trimming pared 0 bases from V and 3 bases from J, leaving 15 bases between. CDR1 is LNHDA, CDR2 SQIVND, per germline (reference sequence). The CDR3 contains 16 residues. The CDR3 sequence: CASSIDRRALIYEQYF. CDR3 bases: TGTGCCAGTAGTATAGATAGAAGGGCTTTGATCTACGAGCAGTACTTC.

This clonotype has at least ten counts. The rearrangement joins TRBV29-1 to TRBJ1-6; no firm D call. This CDR3 is 13 amino acids long. The germline gives CDR1 SQVTM, CDR2 ANQGSEA. Trimming removed 6 bases at V and 9 bases at J, with 15 bases between. The CDR3 coding sequence is TGCAGCGTCCGCCGGGTTGAGGGTTCACCCCTCCACTTT. It translates to CSVRRVEGSPLHF. Supplemented by reference TRBV29-1 and TRBJ1-6, the full variable domain reads SAVISQKPSRDICQRGTSLTIQCQVDSQVTMMFWYRQQPGQSLTLIATANQGSEATYESGFVIDKFPISRPNLTFSTLTVSNMSPEDSSIYLCSVRRVEGSPLHFGNGTRLTVT.

The rearrangement joins TRBV9 to TRBJ2-7, with unresolved D. CDR1 SGDLS and CDR2 YYNGEE come from the germline V gene. The CDR3 runs to 14 residues. V was shortened by 2 bases and J by 2 bases, with 11 bases between the two germline ends. CDR3 sequence: CASSVNPGAYEQYF. CDR3 DNA: TGTGCCAGCAGCGTCAATCCGGGTGCCTACGAGCAGTACTTC. Full variable domain (missing parts from reference TRBV9 and TRBJ2-7): DSGVTQTPKHLITATGQRVTLRCSPRSGDLSVYWYQQSLDQGLQFLIQYYNGEERAKGNILERFSAQQFPDLHSELNLSSLELGDSALYFCASSVNPGAYEQYFGPGTRLTVT.

V is TRBV9 and J is TRBJ2-1; TRBD2 matches 13 bases. The trim removed 3 bases at V and 7 bases at J, leaving 10 bases unmatched. The CDR3 contains 17 residues. Germline CDR1 SGDLS, CDR2 YYNGEE. CDR3 DNA sequence: TGTGCCAGCAGCGCAAACCAAGGACTAGCGGGGGCAAATGAGCAGTTCTTC. It encodes CASSANQGLAGANEQFF.

In this sample, this clonotype turned up a few times. V is TRBV5-6 and J is TRBJ1-3; a possible D gene is TRBD1 (5 bases). The CDR3 sequence is 19 residues long. Trimming left V 4 bases short and J 0 bases short, with 23 bases between. Germline CDR1 is SGHDT and CDR2 is YYEEEE. The CDR3, as DNA: TGTGCCAGCAGCAGGAGGGGCGAAAGCCGATATAGCTCTGGAAACACCATATATTTT. It specifies CASSRRGESRYSSGNTIYF.

This clonotype has a count of ten or more. The chain combines TRBV11-3 with TRBJ2-1, with 11 bases fitting TRBD1. CDR1 and CDR2 from the germline V gene are SGHNT and YENEEA. The CDR3 is made up of 16 amino acids. V shed 2 bases and J 4 bases; nucleotides not matched to a gene: 4. CDR3 sequence reads: CASSLQGQGAYNEQFF. The CDR3 DNA follows: TGTGCCAGCAGCTTACAAGGACAGGGGGCTTACAATGAGCAGTTCTTC. The variable domain in full, completed from reference TRBV11-3 and TRBJ2-1, reads EAGVVQSPRYKIIEKKQPVAFWCNPISGHNTLYWYLQNLGQGPELLIRYENEEAVDDSQLPKDRFSAERLKGVDSTLKIQPAELGDSAVYLCASSLQGQGAYNEQFFGPGTRLTVL.